The clone carrying this T cell receptor (beta chain) was seen a handful of times. Sequencing used immunoSEQ multiplex PCR; TCRdb keeps in-frame clones, though not all of them. The repertoire consists of 1,100,000 or so clones, with around 78% occurring once and the leading ten covering approximately 0.56%. The data stem from a study of shared clonotypes between healthy human individuals. The CDR3 extends over 11 amino acids. Between the trimmed V and J ends, which lost 10 bases and 10 bases, there was a span of 14 bases. Germline V CDR1 and CDR2: MNHEY, SMNVEV (reference sequence). The receptor's source is a man in his late teens or twenties in good health. Some clones in this sample may be carry-over from other donors' samples. Sequenced input: memory CD4+ T cells from PBMCs. Subset of the sample: CD45RA-negative fraction. The J gene is TRBJ2-1, the V gene TRBV27; D may match TRBD1 or TRBD2 (5 bases each). The CDR3 DNA reads TGTGCCACCACCACAGGCGGGGAGCAGTTCTTC. Protein product: CATTTGGEQFF.